The TCR beta chain described here comes from a study of T cells in narcolepsy. The CDR3 contains 13 residues. From germline, CDR1 is SGHNT and CDR2 YYREEE (reference sequence). V lost 5 bases, J lost 1 base, and 2 bases stayed unmatched. As for this clone: The antigen is undetermined.

Some clones are missing from TCRdb's copy, which holds only in-frame ones; the method was immunoSEQ multiplex PCR. This sample yields some 14,000 clones, of which roughly nine tenths are seen a single time; over 1.5% belongs to the top ten. Study-wide points: Blood of same and different patients, but not healthy controls, reportedly held recurring autoreactive clonotypes.

This chain links TRBV5-4 with TRBJ2-7, with 8 bases aligning to TRBD1. The origin of this receptor is a human donor with narcolepsy. Sequences were obtained from CD45RA- memory CD4+ T cells from PBMCs. CDR3 residues: CASSNRGSYEQYF. The CDR3 bases are TGTGCCAGCAGTAACAGGGGGTCCTACGAGCAGTACTTC. Full variable domain (missing parts from reference TRBV5-4 and TRBJ2-7): ETGVTQSPTHLIKTRGQQVTLRCSSQSGHNTVSWYQQALGQGPQFIFQYYREEENGRGNFPPRFSGLQFPNYSSELNVNALELDDSALYLCASSNRGSYEQYFGPGTRLTVT.